A single sample gave rise to the 27 T cell receptor beta chains below, sequenced in a study of spatial heterogeneity in lung cancer. Which antigens these TCRs recognize remains unknown. Study findings and constraints: Tumor mutation counts were tracked by expanded intratumoral alpha and beta TCR counts.

TCRdb reprocessed the 5' RACE reads via MiXCR and lists one record per CDR3 protein. Of some 96,000 distinct CDR3 sequences detected, approximately 4.4% appear once; the ten largest clones hold less than 25%. Stated time point: sample taken at primary tumor resection. Material: lung tumor tissue, obtained at surgery. The source is a male donor with early-stage non-small cell lung cancer.

This clonotype was seen repeatedly, ten times or more. The chain employs TRBV20-1 and TRBJ2-3, with TRBD2 identical over 13 bases. The J segment lost 4 bases and the V segment lost 0 bases, leaving 4 bases of the junction unmatched. The CDR3 covers 16 residues. In germline, CDR1 is DFQATT, CDR2 SNEGSKA (reference sequence). The CDR3 protein is CSARDRTSGRSDTQYF. CDR3 in DNA: TGCAGTGCTAGAGATAGGACTAGCGGGAGATCAGATACGCAGTATTTT.

This clonotype was counted ten times or more. Written as DNA, the CDR3 is TGTGCCAGCAGCCAAGTCTATGGTGGAAACACCATATATTTT. Translating it yields CASSQVYGGNTIYF. The chain carries TRBV3-1 and TRBJ1-3, with D unresolved. Trimming removed 1 base from V and 3 bases from J, with 7 bases in between. CDR3 length equals 14 residues. Germline CDR1 LGHDT, CDR2 YNNKEL (reference sequence).

There are many counts of this clonotype. The genes are TRBV28 and TRBJ2-1; no clear D. Trimming pared 6 bases from V and 3 bases from J, leaving 12 bases between. CDR3 length: 14 residues. The V gene's germline CDR1 is MDHEN and CDR2 SYDVKM. CDR3 bases: TGTGCCAGCAGCCACATCAAGAACTACAATGAGCAGTTCTTC. It specifies CASSHIKNYNEQFF.

This clonotype has more than one count but fewer than ten. This chain joins TRBV7-9 and TRBJ2-7; 15 positions match TRBD2. V dropped 5 bases and J dropped 7; count of bases not matched to a gene: 18. CDR1 and CDR2 (germline): SEHNR, FQNEAQ (reference sequence). This CDR3 has 19 amino acids. CDR3 residues: CASSPNPGLAGGYLREQYF. The CDR3 DNA is TGTGCCAGCAGCCCCAACCCGGGACTAGCGGGAGGTTATCTACGGGAGCAGTACTTC.

At least ten counts were recorded for this clonotype. The chain recombines TRBV7-9 with TRBJ1-2; D uncertain. This CDR3 is 14 amino acids long. With 2 bases removed from V and 8 bases from J, the gap between germline ends came to 15 bases. Germline-derived CDR1 and CDR2 are SEHNR and FQNEAQ (reference sequence). The CDR3 protein is CASSLSGIVYGYTF. CDR3 nucleotides: TGTGCCAGCAGCTTATCCGGGATAGTCTACGGCTACACCTTC.

This clonotype was counted many times. This rearrangement joins TRBV3-1 to TRBJ2-3; maybe TRBD2 (6 bases). V was clipped by 1 base and J by 2 bases, with 16 bases between them. The CDR3 is 17 amino acids. CDR1 is LGHDT and CDR2 is YNNKEL in the germline V gene (reference sequence). As DNA, the CDR3 is TGTGCCAGCAGCCAAGTGCTAGGGGACTCTTACACAGATACGCAGTATTTT. It encodes CASSQVLGDSYTDTQYF.

The sample holds many counts of this clonotype. The V call is TRBV28, the J call TRBJ2-3, with D hard to call. Germline-derived CDR1 and CDR2 are MDHEN and SYDVKM. Trimming pared 3 bases from V and 1 base from J, leaving 8 bases between. This CDR3 region has 14 residues. CDR3 amino acids: CASSFLSGTDTQYF. DNA for the CDR3: TGTGCCAGCAGTTTTCTAAGCGGCACAGATACGCAGTATTTT.

This clonotype was picked up many times. Mismatch with germline at one junction end may stem from a read error. The gene calls are TRBV7-7 and TRBJ1-5; no definite D call. Germline V CDR1 and CDR2: SSHAT, FNYEAQ (reference sequence). CDR3 length equals 13 residues. DNA for the CDR3: TGTGCTAGCAGCGAGGGAATGGGACAGCCCCAGCATTTT. It encodes CASSEGMGQPQHF.

This clonotype was detected a few times. This chain joins TRBV20-1 and TRBJ2-3; D call uncertain. Between the trimmed V and J ends, which lost 6 bases and 0 bases, there was a span of 7 bases. Germline loops: CDR1 DFQATT, CDR2 SNEGSKA (reference sequence). This CDR3 contains 12 residues. This CDR3 reads CSATDSTDTQYF. As DNA, the CDR3 is TGCAGTGCAACGGACAGCACAGATACGCAGTATTTT.

The table lists this clonotype with many counts. The chain has TRBV28 and TRBJ2-1; 7 bases fit TRBD1. In germline, CDR1 is MDHEN, CDR2 SYDVKM. The CDR3 is 21 residues long. V dropped 3 bases and J dropped 0; count of bases not matched to a gene: 20. CDR3 region: CASSFPLTGTERVGSYNEQFF. For the CDR3, the DNA is TGTGCCAGCAGTTTTCCCCTCACCGGGACAGAGAGAGTTGGCTCCTACAATGAGCAGTTCTTC.

This clonotype was seen ten or more times. The chain uses TRBV9 and TRBJ1-5, with D unclear. This CDR3 contains 13 residues. Trimming took off 1 base at V and 7 bases at J, with 9 bases between the two ends. Germline loops: CDR1 SGDLS, CDR2 YYNGEE. The CDR3 nucleotides are TGTGCCAGCAGCGTAAGTCCCGGCCAGCCCCAGCATTTT. Its protein product is CASSVSPGQPQHF.

This clonotype was detected many times. This chain links TRBV20-1 with TRBJ1-1, with 7 bases matching TRBD1. CDR1 is DFQATT, CDR2 SNEGSKA, per germline (reference sequence). The CDR3 consists of 15 residues. V lost 0 bases to trimming and J lost 8 bases; unmatched junction nucleotides: 12. In nucleotides, the CDR3 is TGCAGTGCTAGAGAACCGAGACAGGGAAAGAGCGAAGCTTTCTTT. Translation gives CSAREPRQGKSEAFF.

This clonotype was counted at least ten times. The CDR3 DNA sequence: TGTGCCAGCAGTTCGACCATGAACACTGAAGCTTTCTTT. Translation: CASSSTMNTEAFF. The V gene is TRBV6-5, the J gene TRBJ1-1, with no clear D. Between the trimmed V and J ends, which lost 4 bases and 0 bases, there was a span of 6 bases. CDR3 length equals 13 residues. Germline assignment: CDR1 MNHEY and CDR2 SVGAGI.

This clonotype was counted many times. The rearrangement links TRBV29-1 to TRBJ1-3; D gene ambiguous. Trimming took off 6 bases at V and 0 bases at J, with 15 bases between the two ends. Germline V gene lookup returns CDR1 SQVTM and CDR2 ANQGSEA. The CDR3 has 15 amino acids. CDR3 coding DNA: TGCAGCGTCCAGGAGGAACAGATCTCTGGAAACACCATATATTTT. Translated, it gives CSVQEEQISGNTIYF.

This clonotype was counted ten times or more. The V and J genes are TRBV11-2 and TRBJ2-3; D is perhaps TRBD2 (8 bases). The CDR3 contains 15 residues. The ends were cut back, 1 base at V and 4 bases at J, with 12 bases in the middle. Germline V gene lookup returns CDR1 SGHAT and CDR2 FQNNGV. CDR3 loop: CASSLVGRGPDTQYF. CDR3 in DNA: TGTGCCAGCAGCTTAGTCGGGAGGGGGCCAGATACGCAGTATTTT.

This clonotype was found many times. The V and J genes are TRBV20-1 and TRBJ1-2, with D possibly matching TRBD1 (5 bases). Germline lookup yields CDR1 DFQATT and CDR2 SNEGSKA (reference sequence). This CDR3 contains 13 residues. The V gene lost 3 bases and the J gene lost 2 bases, with 10 bases spanning the gap. For the CDR3, the DNA is TGCAGTGCTAGGGACATCTCCAACTATGGCTACACCTTC. This translates into CSARDISNYGYTF.

The J gene is TRBJ1-5, the V gene TRBV15; the D gene is possibly TRBD1 (6 bases). The germline gives CDR1 LNHNV, CDR2 YYDKDF (reference sequence). The CDR3 is 18 residues long. Trimming cost V 0 bases and J 6 bases, with 21 bases left between them. The CDR3 spells CATSRDLGGSSRFQPQHF. The CDR3 nucleotides read TGTGCCACCAGCAGAGATCTAGGGGGTTCATCTCGGTTTCAGCCCCAGCATTTT.

This clonotype was picked up many times. This rearrangement joins TRBV11-2 to TRBJ2-1; D gene ambiguous. Germline V gene data show CDR1 as SGHAT and CDR2 as FQNNGV. The CDR3 consists of 12 residues. Trimming cost V 3 bases and J 10 bases, with 10 bases left between them. In DNA, the CDR3 is TGTGCCAGCAGCTTGGTAGTGGACGAGCAGTTCTTC. Encoded protein: CASSLVVDEQFF.

This clonotype occurred many times. The gene calls are TRBV20-1 and TRBJ2-7; 8 bases are a match to TRBD2. The CDR3 runs to 14 residues. Germline CDR1 is DFQATT and CDR2 is SNEGSKA (reference sequence). V lost 7 bases, J lost 2 bases, and 10 bases stayed unmatched. The CDR3: CSGLSSGATYEQYF. The CDR3 DNA sequence: TGCAGTGGCTTGAGTAGCGGGGCCACCTACGAGCAGTACTTC.

This clonotype was detected many times. The V and J genes are TRBV28 and TRBJ2-2, with D perhaps assigned TRBD1 or TRBD2 (5 bases each). This CDR3 region has 16 residues. V was clipped by 4 bases and J by 8 bases, with 20 bases between them. Germline V gene sequence: CDR1 MDHEN, CDR2 SYDVKM. CDR3 amino acids: CASSYAGTPVGGELFF. Written as DNA, the CDR3 is TGTGCCAGCAGTTATGCCGGGACCCCAGTAGGGGGGGAGCTGTTTTTT.

The table lists this clonotype with many counts. The chain links TRBV28 to TRBJ2-7; tentatively, D is TRBD2 (6 bases). CDR3 size: 16 residues. Germline V gene lookup returns CDR1 MDHEN and CDR2 SYDVKM. Trimming pared 2 bases from V and 0 bases from J, leaving 14 bases between. CDR3 amino acids: CASSLGLAAISYEQYF. The DNA of the CDR3 is TGTGCCAGCAGTTTAGGGTTAGCGGCCATCTCCTACGAGCAGTACTTC. The entire variable domain, with the rest obtained from reference TRBV28 and TRBJ2-7, is as follows: DVKVTQSSRYLVKRTGEKVFLECVQDMDHENMFWYRQDPGLGLRLIYFSYDVKMKEKGDIPEGYSVSREKKERFSLILESASTNQTSMYLCASSLGLAAISYEQYFGPGTRLTVT.

This clonotype has only a few counts. The V and J genes are TRBV6-2 or TRBV6-3 and TRBJ2-7; D remains ambiguous. The CDR3 is made up of 15 amino acids. Between the trimmed V and J ends, which lost 6 bases and 3 bases, there was a span of 18 bases. Germline V gives CDR1 MNHEY, CDR2 SVGEGT. The CDR3 nucleotides read TGTGCCAGCAGGAACGGACCCCGAGAAGGCTACGAGCAGTACTTC. This codes for CASRNGPREGYEQYF.

V gene TRBV7-2 combines with J gene TRBJ1-1, with unresolved D. This CDR3 is 14 amino acids long. V lost 1 base, J lost 3 bases, and 9 bases lay in between. Germline assignment: CDR1 SGHTA and CDR2 FQGNSA. Here the CDR3 DNA reads TGTGCCAGCAGCTTAGTTGGCCGGTACACTGAAGCTTTCTTT. Translating gives CASSLVGRYTEAFF. The variable domain in full, completed from reference TRBV7-2 and TRBJ1-1, reads GAGVSQSPSNKVTEKGKDVELRCDPISGHTALYWYRQSLGQGLEFLIYFQGNSAPDKSGLPSDRFSAERTGGSVSTLTIQRTQQEDSAVYLCASSLVGRYTEAFFGQGTRLTVV.

In its sample, this clonotype was seen many times. The chain uses TRBV4-2 and TRBJ2-1; D might be TRBD2 (5 bases). This CDR3 is built from 16 residues. CDR1 is LGHNA, CDR2 YNFKEQ, per germline. The V gene lost 1 base and the J gene lost 4 bases, with 14 bases spanning the gap. This CDR3 reads CASSQARGPTYNEQFF. The CDR3 region has the DNA TGTGCCAGCAGCCAAGCACGAGGGCCGACTTACAATGAGCAGTTCTTC.

Ten or more counts support this clonotype. The chain recombines TRBV5-1 with TRBJ2-6; D not certain. V lost 4 bases and J 4 bases, leaving 6 bases between the germline ends. This CDR3 comprises 13 residues. Germline CDR1 SGHRS, CDR2 YFSETQ. This chain's CDR3 is CASSPVGANVLTF. As DNA, the CDR3 is TGCGCCAGCAGCCCCGTAGGGGCCAACGTCCTGACTTTC.

This chain joins TRBV12-3 or TRBV12-4 and TRBJ2-5, with D perhaps assigned TRBD1 or TRBD2 (6 bases each). V was trimmed by 5 bases and J by 7 bases, leaving 17 bases between them. The CDR3 totals 14 residues. CDR3 sequence reads: CASSRQAAGGTQYF. The CDR3, as DNA: TGTGCCAGCAGTCGACAGGCGGCCGGGGGGACCCAGTACTTC.

This clonotype was found a few times. The V call is TRBV9, the J call TRBJ2-7; weak D call: TRBD2 (6 bases). The V gene lost 3 bases and the J gene lost 8 bases, with 21 bases spanning the gap. The CDR3 has 15 residues. CDR1 is SGDLS, CDR2 YYNGEE, per germline. The CDR3, as DNA: TGTGCCAGCAGCGAACCGGGACTCCAGCCTTGCAAGCAGTACTTC. Its translation: CASSEPGLQPCKQYF.